A selection of T cell receptor beta chains follows, all from one sample in a study of cytomegalovirus exposure and HLA in healthy donors. TCRdb keeps only in-frame clones here, not all; method: immunoSEQ multiplex PCR. Of approximately 91,000 clones in the sample, less than 70% were seen once. Sequencing was done on a sample of PBMCs. The receptors originated from a human donor in good health. CDR3s include the opening cysteine and the closing phenylalanine or tryptophan.

cdr3_length j_call v_call cdr3_aa
14 TRBJ2-2 TRBV4-3 CASSQQWNTGELFF
12 TRBJ2-3 TRBV18 CASSTGPDTQYF
15 TRBJ1-4 TRBV4-3 CASSLTGQGNEKLFF
14 TRBJ2-2 TRBV9 CASSIETGTGELFF
16 TRBJ1-1 TRBV7-3 CASSLTGGYGSTEAFF
14 TRBJ1-1 TRBV5-5 CASSLPTVNTEAFF
12 TRBJ2-3 TRBV29-1 CSVEQGADTQYF
13 TRBJ1-2 TRBV19 CASSATGTYGYTF
18 TRBJ2-7 TRBV7-9 CASGIKAGTGKFPYEQYF
17 TRBJ2-7 TRBV2 CASIRTGPPSASYEQYF
13 TRBJ1-6 TRBV7-9 CASSFAENSPLHF
15 TRBJ1-4 TRBV9 CASSVAQGRGEKLFF
15 TRBJ2-7 TRBV2 CASAIGRGRSYEQYF
17 TRBJ1-2 TRBV7-9 CASSLGGGDRASSGYTF
13 TRBJ1-2 TRBV10-3 CAISGGQPYGYTF
15 TRBJ2-3 TRBV19 CASSIGRASTDTQYF
15 TRBJ2-3 TRBV18 CASSQETGATDTQYF
17 TRBJ2-7 TRBV21-1 CASSMVAGTKSSYEQYF
18 TRBJ2-6 TRBV4-3 CASSQDPGKASGANVLTF
14 TRBJ2-7 TRBV4-3 CASSQDMGGREQYF
17 TRBJ1-3 TRBV4-3 CASSQETLQARKGTIYF
14 TRBJ1-1 TRBV9 CASSRERQNTEAFF
16 TRBJ1-5 TRBV19 CASGQGRIASNQPQHF
16 TRBJ2-1 TRBV14 CASSLSGGAVGNEQFF
15 TRBJ1-1 TRBV4-3 CASSQTRTVGTEAFF
13 TRBJ2-7 TRBV29-1 CSVVYRATGEQYF
15 TRBJ1-1 TRBV6-1 CASSETGGAGTEAFF
12 TRBJ1-1 TRBV19 CASSILTGRAFF
13 TRBJ2-3 TRBV10-1 CASSTNRNVTQYF
16 TRBJ1-2 TRBV4-1 CASSQTPGQGHYGYTF